In this sample, the clone carrying this TCR beta chain turned up many times. This entry is derived from a study of human T cells and chemical hapten exposure. In TCRdb, the RACE reads were re-called with MiXCR into one record per CDR3 protein. The sample holds around 95,000 distinct CDR3 sequences, less than 14% seen once. The time point was: pre-sensitization, week 0. The treatment: therapeutic diphenylcyclopropenone sensitization with weekly scalp DPC. Sequencing used whole blood, obtained in connection with sensitization to the hapten diphenylcyclopropenone (DPC). The receptor's source is an older woman with alopecia areata. Some clones in this sample may be carry-over from other donors' samples.

DNA for the CDR3: TGTGCCAGCTCATCCCGGACAGGGAAAACTTCACCCCTCCACTTT. Protein: CASSSRTGKTSPLHF. The rearrangement joins TRBV18 to TRBJ1-6; 8 positions agree with TRBD1. The length of the CDR3 is 15 residues. Germline loops: CDR1 KGHSH, CDR2 LQKENI. V lost 5 bases to trimming and J lost 9 bases; unmatched junction nucleotides: 9.